One sample yielded the 8 T cell receptor beta chains listed below, sequenced in a study of blood T cell repertoires in COVID-19 (dated by TCRdb to the early 2020s). The library was prepared using the immunoSEQ multiplex PCR assay. What TCRdb holds here is the immuneACCESS table cut down to in-frame rearrangements. Part of the clones is not present; checked against another copy, under half of the missing clones reflect an unresolved V gene, and the others are unexplained. This sample lists a few hundred thousand clones; 90% to 95% were detected once. The leading ten clones occupy just over 0.85% of the sample. Sequencing was performed on PBMCs or T cells enriched from blood (not recorded which). The receptor source for this set is a woman aged 40 to 50 who had been exposed to COVID-19.

The CDR3 nucleotides read TGTGCCAGCAGCCCGGTGGGGGGGGGAAGCTCCTACAATGAGCAGTTCTTC. As protein: CASSPVGGGSSYNEQFF. The rearrangement joins TRBV5-4 to TRBJ2-1, with 7 bases lining up with TRBD2. Germline CDR1 reads SGHNT; CDR2 reads YYREEE (reference sequence). The CDR3 extends over 17 amino acids. J gave up 0 bases and V 4 bases, and 10 bases lay outside the gene matches.

This chain joins TRBV7-9 and TRBJ2-3; 7 bases agree with TRBD1. Unmatched junction bases numbered 8, after V lost 5 bases and J lost 0 bases. CDR1 SEHNR and CDR2 FQNEAQ come from the germline V gene (reference sequence). CDR3 length: 16 amino acids. CDR3 sequence reads: CASSPQGKSSTDTQYF. In DNA, the CDR3 is TGTGCCAGCAGCCCACAGGGGAAGTCTAGCACAGATACGCAGTATTTT.

This rearrangement joins TRBV11-2 to TRBJ1-1; a weak D match, TRBD1 (6 bases). Germline CDR1 and CDR2: SGHAT and FQNNGV. The CDR3 runs 14 residues. Trimming cost V 3 bases and J 3 bases, with 11 bases left between them. The CDR3 is CASSFRTAHTEAFF. The CDR3 DNA reads as TGTGCCAGCAGCTTCCGGACAGCCCACACTGAAGCTTTCTTT.

The chain combines TRBV5-1 with TRBJ1-4, with 7 bases identical to TRBD1. V dropped 0 bases and J dropped 7; count of bases not matched to a gene: 3. The CDR3 length is 14 residues. Germline-derived CDR1 and CDR2 are SGHRS and YFSETQ. This chain's CDR3 is CASSLEGAGEKLFF. CDR3 DNA sequence: TGCGCCAGCAGCTTGGAGGGGGCGGGTGAAAAACTGTTTTTT.

The gene calls are TRBV12-3 or TRBV12-4 and TRBJ1-1, with 7 bases identical to TRBD1. Trimming cost V 3 bases and J 7 bases; bases outside gene matches: 5. The CDR3 is 13 residues long. CDR3 amino acids: CASSFGRQGEAFF. The CDR3 DNA is TGTGCCAGCAGTTTCGGGCGACAGGGTGAAGCTTTCTTT.

CDR3 loop: CASSIKQGAYEQYF. DNA of the CDR3: TGTGCCAGTAGTATCAAACAGGGGGCATACGAGCAGTACTTC. The chain employs TRBV19 and TRBJ2-7; 9 nucleotides match TRBD1. CDR3 length equals 14 residues. V lost 3 bases, J lost 4 bases, and 4 bases stayed unmatched. The germline CDR1 and CDR2 sequences are LNHDA and SQIVND (reference sequence).

The chain couples TRBV10-1 to TRBJ2-3; 7 nucleotides agree with TRBD2. Germline CDR1 WNHNN, CDR2 SYGVQD (reference sequence). There are 14 residues in the CDR3. V lost 4 bases, J lost 5 bases, and 6 bases stayed unmatched. This chain's CDR3 is CASSVGGIGDTQYF. CDR3 nucleotide sequence: TGCGCCAGCAGTGTGGGGGGGATCGGAGATACGCAGTATTTT.

The chain recombines TRBV29-1 with TRBJ1-1; TRBD1 aligns across 10 bases. The junction had 6 bases not matched to a gene; V was cut back by 6 bases and J by 5 bases. CDR1 SQVTM and CDR2 ANQGSEA come from the germline V gene. The CDR3 has 13 residues. The CDR3 DNA reads TGCAGCGTCCGACAGGGGGCAAGGACTGAAGCTTTCTTT. Its protein product is CSVRQGARTEAFF. Supplemented by reference TRBV29-1 and TRBJ1-1, the full variable domain reads SAVISQKPSRDICQRGTSLTIQCQVDSQVTMMFWYRQQPGQSLTLIATANQGSEATYESGFVIDKFPISRPNLTFSTLTVSNMSPEDSSIYLCSVRQGARTEAFFGQGTRLTVV.